This T cell receptor beta chain is drawn from a study of regulatory T cells in long-lasting Graves disease. Study as a whole: Graves' patients with a new diagnosis had received antithyroid drugs under 3 months.

The germline V gene encodes CDR1 MDHEN and CDR2 SYDVKM. The CDR3 runs to 13 residues. J gave up 1 base and V 8 bases, and 3 bases lay outside the gene matches. Construction of the TCR beta libraries employed iRepertoire HTBI primers in conjunction with Arm-PCR of CDR3 regions. Via MiXCR, TCRdb re-called the multiplex PCR reads, giving one row per CDR3 protein. Among about 460,000 distinct CDR3 sequences, roughly 15% were seen once, and the ten largest hold roughly 18%. Many counts were recorded for this clonotype. Stated time point: newly diagnosed GD, antithyroid drugs for less than 3 months. From PBMCs, RNA was extracted and then used to make the TCR library. From each patient, roughly 10 milliliters of peripheral blood was drawn and collected into an EDTA anticoagulant tube. The same data also contributed to another study, on T cells in Graves' hyperthyroidism and ophthalmopathy. From that second work: Primed by the HTBI set, a first-round RT-PCR was run on the TCR CDR3.

The chain recombines TRBV28 with TRBJ1-2, with 8 bases aligning to TRBD1. Sample: peripheral blood mononuclear cells (PBMCs), taken at new diagnosis, from a patient treated with antithyroid drugs. The sequence derives from a woman aged 50 to 60 with Graves disease. CDR3 DNA sequence: TGTGCCAGCCGGGACAGGTTTAACTATGGCTACACCTTC. Protein sequence: CASRDRFNYGYTF.